The T cell receptor (beta chain) described here comes from a study of blood T cell repertoires in COVID-19. Original handling: Cell counts per sample came from amplifying reference gene primers. Repertoires were generated with immunoSEQ multiplex PCR, while TCRdb's copy carries only in-frame clones and drops some. V and J calls plus clone size are reproduced from that table; the DNA served to infer D and trimming. The sample has roughly 250,000 clones; around 85% are singletons. There are 18 residues in the CDR3. The V gene end was trimmed by 1 base and the J gene end by 10 bases; junction bases not matched to a gene: 16. Germline assignment: CDR1 LGHNA and CDR2 YNFKEQ.

The source is a woman between 35 and 50 years old with active or convalescent COVID-19. The chain has TRBV4-2 and TRBJ1-6, with 7 bases aligning to TRBD1. Sequencing input: peripheral blood. The CDR3 DNA sequence: TGTGCCAGCAGCCAAGGGGCGCGTACAGGGGCCACTACCTCACCCCTCCACTTT. It codes for CASSQGARTGATTSPLHF.